A selection of T cell receptor beta chains follows, all from one sample in a study of blood T cell repertoires in COVID-19. The protocol was immunoSEQ multiplex PCR, while the TCRdb copy is restricted to in-frame clones and leaves out a portion. The sample records about 370,000 clones, 91% being singletons. Sequenced sample: PBMCs or T cells enriched from blood (not recorded which). These receptor sequences come from a woman aged 40 to 50 who had been exposed to COVID-19. The CDR3 runs from the conserved cysteine through the conserved F or W. Fields, in order: J gene, V gene, D gene, CDR3 protein, CDR3 DNA. D genes are given only for firm matches.

J gene: TRBJ2-1; V gene: TRBV24-1; D gene: TRBD2; CDR3 protein: CATSDPSMTSGYNEQFF; CDR3 DNA: TGTGCCACCAGTGATCCGTCTATGACTAGCGGATACAATGAGCAGTTCTTC
J gene: TRBJ2-1; V gene: TRBV5-1; D gene: TRBD2; CDR3 protein: CASGKTSGGAGNEQFF; CDR3 DNA: TGCGCCAGCGGGAAGACTAGCGGGGGGGCCGGGAATGAGCAGTTCTTC
J gene: TRBJ2-7; V gene: TRBV27; D gene: .; CDR3 protein: CATGVRSSYEQYF; CDR3 DNA: TGTGCCACCGGGGTACGAAGCTCCTACGAGCAGTACTTC
J gene: TRBJ1-2; V gene: TRBV30; D gene: .; CDR3 protein: CAWEPGGGGYTF; CDR3 DNA: TGTGCCTGGGAACCCGGTGGTGGTGGCTACACCTTC
J gene: TRBJ2-7; V gene: TRBV10-1; D gene: .; CDR3 protein: CASSLRASYEQYF; CDR3 DNA: TGCGCCAGCAGTTTGCGGGCCTCCTACGAGCAGTACTTC
J gene: TRBJ1-3; V gene: TRBV30; D gene: .; CDR3 protein: CAWIKTRNTIYF; CDR3 DNA: TGTGCCTGGATCAAGACTCGAAACACCATATATTTT
J gene: TRBJ1-3; V gene: TRBV29-1; D gene: .; CDR3 protein: CSVFTRYTDTIYF; CDR3 DNA: TGCAGCGTCTTTACACGGTATACAGACACCATATATTTT
J gene: TRBJ2-1; V gene: TRBV7-3; D gene: .; CDR3 protein: CASSLRGLADNEQFF; CDR3 DNA: TGTGCCAGCAGCTTAAGGGGGCTAGCGGACAATGAGCAGTTCTTC
J gene: TRBJ1-4; V gene: TRBV7-9; D gene: .; CDR3 protein: CASRQQDEKLFF; CDR3 DNA: TGTGCCAGCAGACAGCAGGATGAAAAACTGTTTTTT
J gene: TRBJ2-2; V gene: TRBV6-4; D gene: TRBD2; CDR3 protein: CASSQRGGSRTGELFF; CDR3 DNA: TGTGCCAGCAGTCAACGGGGGGGGAGCCGGACCGGGGAGCTGTTTTTT
J gene: TRBJ2-7; V gene: TRBV19; D gene: TRBD1; CDR3 protein: CASSRDRGSYEQYF; CDR3 DNA: TGTGCCAGTAGTAGGGACAGGGGATCCTACGAGCAGTACTTC